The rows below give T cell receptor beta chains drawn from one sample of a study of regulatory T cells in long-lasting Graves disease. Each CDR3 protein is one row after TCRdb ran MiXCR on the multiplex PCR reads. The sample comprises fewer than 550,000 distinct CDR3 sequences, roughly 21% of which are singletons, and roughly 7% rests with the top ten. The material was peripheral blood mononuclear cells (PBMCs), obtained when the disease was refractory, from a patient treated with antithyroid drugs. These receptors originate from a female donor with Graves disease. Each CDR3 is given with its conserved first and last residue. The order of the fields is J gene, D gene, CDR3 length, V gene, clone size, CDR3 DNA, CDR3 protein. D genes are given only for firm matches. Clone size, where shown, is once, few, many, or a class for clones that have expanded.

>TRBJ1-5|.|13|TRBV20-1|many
TGCAGTGGGGGCCAGAATAGCAATCAGCCCCAGCATTTT
CSGGQNSNQPQHF
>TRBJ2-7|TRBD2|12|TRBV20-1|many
TGCAGTGCTCTGCGGGGGGACCAGAAGCAGTACTTC
CSALRGDQKQYF
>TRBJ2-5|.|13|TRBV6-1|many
TGTGCCAGCAGTGAAGTTCAGGGAGAGACCCAGTACTTC
CASSEVQGETQYF
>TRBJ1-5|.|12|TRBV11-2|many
TGTGCCAGCAGCTTAGGCGGGATGCCCCAGCATTTT
CASSLGGMPQHF
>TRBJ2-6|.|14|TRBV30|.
TGTGCCTGTGGAGGGATTTCGGGGGCCAACGTCCTGACTTTC
CACGGISGANVLTF
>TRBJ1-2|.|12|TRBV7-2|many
TGTGCCAGCAGCTTAGCTAGGAGCGGCTACACCTTC
CASSLARSGYTF
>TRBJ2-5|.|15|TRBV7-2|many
TGTGCCAGCAGCTTAGAGTCCGGGAACTGGGAGACCCAGTACTTC
CASSLESGNWETQYF
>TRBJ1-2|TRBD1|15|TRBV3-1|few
TGTGCCAGCAGCCAAGAATGGGGACAGGGAGTTGGCTACACCTTC
CASSQEWGQGVGYTF
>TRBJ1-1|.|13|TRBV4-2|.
TGTGCCAGCAGCCCTAAACAGAACACTGAAGCTTTCTTT
CASSPKQNTEAFF
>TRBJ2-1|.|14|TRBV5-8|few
TGTGCCAGCGCTGGGCCGGTCTCCTACAATGAGCAGTTCTTC
CASAGPVSYNEQFF